The 8 T cell receptor beta chains below come from one sample, sequenced in a study of a mutant IDH1 vaccine in newly diagnosed glioma. Some clones are missing from TCRdb's copy, which holds only in-frame ones; the method was immunoSEQ multiplex PCR. The sample has tens of thousands of clones; about 80% are singletons. Noted time point: week 23, last vaccination. Vaccinated patients received 300 ug of mutant IDH1 20-mer peptide per dose, with topical imiquimod. Their recognized antigens are unknown. The starting material was PBMCs, obtained from a glioma patient whose treatment included an IDH1 peptide vaccine. Source of these receptors: a man aged 50-60 years with glioma.

V gene TRBV7-2 combines with J gene TRBJ1-1; tentative D call: TRBD1 (5 bases). Per the germline V gene, CDR1 is SGHTA and CDR2 is FQGNSA. This CDR3 region has 14 residues. Trimming removed 5 bases at V and 1 base at J, with 11 bases between. CDR3 in DNA: TGTGCCAGCAGCGTGTGGGGCGGGAACACTGAAGCTTTCTTT. Its protein is CASSVWGGNTEAFF.

The chain uses TRBV2 and TRBJ1-2; no firm D call. CDR3 size: 12 residues. The germline V and J ends were trimmed by 5 bases and 1 base, with 5 bases remaining between them. Germline V lookup: CDR1 SNHLY, CDR2 FYNNEI. DNA for the CDR3: TGTGCCAGCAGTATCGATAACTATGGCTACACCTTC. It encodes CASSIDNYGYTF. The full variable domain, in which reference TRBV2 and TRBJ1-2 provide the parts outside the CDR3, is EPEVTQTPSHQVTQMGQEVILRCVPISNHLYFYWYRQILGQKVEFLVSFYNNEISEKSEIFDDQFSVERPDGSNFTLKIRSTKLEDSAMYFCASSIDNYGYTFGSGTRLTVV.

As concerns this clone: The same CDR3 also results from other DNA sequences found in this sample. The V call is TRBV20-1, the J call TRBJ2-5; D is unresolved. Deletions cut 3 bases from V and 3 bases from J, with 5 bases between. The CDR3 spans 11 residues. CDR1 is DFQATT and CDR2 is SNEGSKA in the germline V gene (reference sequence). The CDR3 bases are TGCAGTGCTAGTCCGAAAGAGACCCAGTACTTC. This gives the protein CSASPKETQYF.

This chain connects TRBV10-3 to TRBJ1-1; D possibly corresponds to TRBD1 (5 bases). Between the trimmed V and J ends, which lost 6 bases and 4 bases, there was a span of 18 bases. This CDR3 has 15 amino acids. CDR1 ENHRY and CDR2 SYGVKD come from the germline V gene. The CDR3, as DNA: TGTGCCATCAGACCTGGACCCCTCCAGGGCACTGAAGCTTTCTTT. Protein: CAIRPGPLQGTEAFF.

The chain employs TRBV20-1 and TRBJ2-7, with D unresolved. The CDR3 extends over 11 amino acids. Germline V gene sequence: CDR1 DFQATT, CDR2 SNEGSKA (reference sequence). Trimming left V 6 bases short and J 5 bases short, with 11 bases between. CDR3 nucleotide sequence: TGCAGTGCACCTCAGTTGGACGAGCAGTACTTC. It codes for CSAPQLDEQYF.

This clone was picked up a small number of times. The chain carries TRBV27 and TRBJ1-4; D ambiguous. Germline-derived CDR1 and CDR2 are MNHEY and SMNVEV (reference sequence). The CDR3 runs to 15 residues. V was shortened by 6 bases and J by 0 bases, with 11 bases between the two germline ends. The CDR3 spells CASSLAITTNEKLFF. In DNA form, the CDR3 reads TGTGCCAGCAGCCTTGCAATAACAACTAATGAAAAACTGTTTTTT.

The chain employs TRBV5-6 and TRBJ1-1; 9 bases fit TRBD1. The CDR3 is 17 amino acids. The V segment lost 1 base and the J segment 0 bases; nucleotides outside the gene matches: 7. Germline V gene sequence: CDR1 SGHDT, CDR2 YYEEEE. CDR3 coding DNA: TGTGCCAGCAGCTTGTGGACAGGGGTTACCCTGAACACTGAAGCTTTCTTT. Translated: CASSLWTGVTLNTEAFF.

The J gene is TRBJ2-5, the V gene TRBV19, with D perhaps TRBD2 (6 bases). Trimming took off 1 base at V and 1 base at J, with 7 bases between the two ends. Germline CDR1 and CDR2: LNHDA and SQIVND (reference sequence). This CDR3 region has 14 residues. The CDR3 loop is CASSIGGLQETQYF. The CDR3 DNA sequence: TGTGCCAGTAGTATAGGGGGACTCCAAGAGACCCAGTACTTC.